The T cell receptor (beta chain) described here comes from a study of blood T cell repertoires in COVID-19. As for the study in general: The origin of the acute and convalescent COVID-19 samples was the United States, Italy and Spain. The analysed material was cDNA or gDNA that came from T cells, B-cell-depleted T cells, or PBMCs.

Sequencing used immunoSEQ multiplex PCR; TCRdb keeps in-frame clones, though not all of them. The sample holds more than 85,000 clones; approximately 87% are singletons and the top ten take approximately 18%. Germline V gives CDR1 SGHNT, CDR2 YENEEA. Losses at the gene ends were 0 bases for V and 5 bases for J; bases not matched to a gene: 12. The CDR3 totals 18 residues. The receptor's source is a human donor in a cohort sampled during active COVID-19. Sequencing was carried out using peripheral blood. The V call is TRBV11-3, the J call TRBJ2-1; 8 nucleotides match TRBD2. CDR3 region: CASSLEGLEVVFNNEQFF. The CDR3 nucleotides read TGTGCCAGCAGCTTAGAGGGACTAGAAGTGGTTTTCAACAATGAGCAGTTCTTC.